This TCR beta chain originates from a study of cytomegalovirus exposure and HLA in healthy donors. Whole-study results and caveats: Most TCR sequences proved rare, with some public TCRs found in many donors. Specificity for CMV antigens was confirmed in vitro for a few of the CMV-associated chains.

Clones were read by immunoSEQ multiplex PCR, and TCRdb kept only the in-frame ones, dropping some. Of around 150,000 clones listed, 95% to 96% are singletons. Germline lookup yields CDR1 SGHRS and CDR2 YFSETQ. The CDR3 runs 15 residues. The V end was cut by 1 base, the J end by 5 bases, with 16 bases between. A note on this clone: Its antigen remains unknown.

This TCR came from a young woman in good health and CMV-seronegative. Sequences were obtained from PBMCs. V and J are TRBV5-1 and TRBJ2-7; the D gene is possibly TRBD2 (5 bases). The CDR3 protein is CASSLMRVGYNEQYF. The CDR3 bases are TGCGCCAGCAGCTTGATGCGGGTGGGGTACAACGAGCAGTACTTC.